These 15 T cell receptor beta chains share one sample of origin, sequenced in a study of T cell repertoires in cytomegalovirus infection. These TCRs are of unknown antigen specificity. Each CDR3 protein is one row after TCRdb ran MiXCR on the reads. The sample holds roughly 990,000 distinct CDR3 sequences, roughly 31% seen once. This specimen consisted of cultured CD8+ T cells from PBMCs, obtained from culture after CMV antigen stimulation. The receptors here all came from a human donor in good health (CMV status not recorded). Some clones in this sample may be carry-over from other donors' samples.

This clonotype was recorded at least ten times. The chain uses TRBV7-9 and TRBJ1-3, with unresolved D. V was clipped by 5 bases and J by 2 bases, with 10 bases between them. The V gene's germline CDR1 is SEHNR and CDR2 FQNEAQ (reference sequence). This CDR3 is built from 14 residues. As DNA, the CDR3 is TGTGCCAGCAGCCCTGGAGGAGCTGGAAACACCATATATTTT. Its translation: CASSPGGAGNTIYF.

The gene calls are TRBV9 and TRBJ1-6, with D unclear. The CDR3 has 16 residues. Germline-derived CDR1 and CDR2 are SGDLS and YYNGEE. With 0 bases removed from V and 0 bases from J, the gap between germline ends came to 7 bases. The CDR3 coding sequence is TGTGCCAGCAGCGTAGAGGCGAGCTCCTATAATTCACCCCTCCACTTT. Its protein is CASSVEASSYNSPLHF.

In this sample, this clonotype turned up once. One end of the junction varies from germline; a read error may be responsible. The CDR3 sequence: CATSDSPPTGVGYTF. The DNA of the CDR3 is TGCGCCACCAGTGACTCACCGCCGACAGGGGTTGGCTACACCTTC. This chain links TRBV24-1 with TRBJ1-2, with 8 bases lining up with TRBD1. In germline, CDR1 is KGHDR, CDR2 SFDVKD. The CDR3 is 15 residues long.

The rearrangement joins TRBV15 to TRBJ2-1, with a tentative D call TRBD2 (6 bases). The germline V gene encodes CDR1 LNHNV and CDR2 YYDKDF (reference sequence). V was clipped by 0 bases and J by 14 bases, with 14 bases between them. The CDR3 has 13 residues. The chain's CDR3 is CATSRDNTPGEFF. The CDR3, as DNA: TGTGCCACCAGCAGAGATAATACCCCGGGAGAGTTCTTC.

The chain has TRBV12-3 or TRBV12-4 and TRBJ2-3; D may correspond to TRBD1 or TRBD2 (6 bases each). This CDR3 has 17 amino acids. Trimming pared 3 bases from V and 0 bases from J, leaving 16 bases between. The CDR3 region is CASSFFSGQPSTDTQYF. The CDR3 nucleotides are TGTGCCAGCAGTTTTTTTAGCGGACAGCCGAGCACAGATACGCAGTATTTT.

V gene TRBV7-9 combines with J gene TRBJ2-7; D is perhaps TRBD1 or TRBD2 (7 bases each). This CDR3 is built from 15 residues. The V gene's germline CDR1 is SEHNR and CDR2 FQNEAQ (reference sequence). Trimming shortened V by 6 bases and J by 7 bases, and 22 bases separated the two germline ends. CDR3 amino acids: CASRGGRQGSREQYF. The CDR3 nucleotides are TGTGCCAGCAGGGGGGGGAGACAGGGCAGTCGGGAGCAGTACTTC.

This clonotype has a handful of counts. The CDR3 DNA reads as TGTGCCAGCGGTCTAGCGGGTAGCACTGGGGCCAACGTCCTGACTTTC. This gives the protein CASGLAGSTGANVLTF. The chain is built from TRBV27 and TRBJ2-6, with TRBD2 matching over 8 bases. The V segment lost 8 bases and the J segment 2 bases; nucleotides outside the gene matches: 8. The CDR3 has 16 residues. Germline CDR1 is MNHEY and CDR2 is SMNVEV (reference sequence).

J is TRBJ2-1 and V is TRBV14, with a tentative D call TRBD1 (6 bases). V dropped 2 bases and J dropped 9 bases, with 14 bases sitting between them. The CDR3 loop spans 14 amino acids. Germline V gene lookup returns CDR1 SGHDN and CDR2 FVKESK. In DNA, the CDR3 is TGTGCCAGCAGCCAAAAGTCACTAGGGGGTGAGCAGTTCTTC. Protein product: CASSQKSLGGEQFF.

The V and J genes are TRBV29-1 and TRBJ2-3, with 7 bases matching TRBD1. J lost 5 bases, V lost 5 bases, and 1 base had no gene match. The germline CDR1 and CDR2 sequences are SQVTM and ANQGSEA. The CDR3 is made up of 11 amino acids. The CDR3 coding sequence is TGCAGCGTTACAGGGGAAGATACGCAGTATTTT. Translating gives CSVTGEDTQYF.

This chain connects TRBV19 to TRBJ2-3; no definite D call. The CDR3 contains 15 residues. V was cut by 3 bases and J by 1 base, with 11 bases left in between. The V gene's germline CDR1 is LNHDA and CDR2 SQIVND (reference sequence). As DNA, the CDR3 is TGTGCCAGTAGTATTCGATTGGGCCGCACAGATACGCAGTATTTT. Protein sequence: CASSIRLGRTDTQYF.

On this clonotype: This clone may be a read error of a much larger clone one base away. V is TRBV7-6 and J is TRBJ1-5; a weak D match, TRBD1 (5 bases). CDR3 length: 15 amino acids. Germline V gene data show CDR1 as SGHVS and CDR2 as FNYEAQ. In nucleotides, the CDR3 is TGTGTCAGCAGCTTAACGGGGGATGGGTATCAGCCCCAGCATTTT. Translating gives CVSSLTGDGYQPQHF.

This chain joins TRBV10-3 and TRBJ1-2; 8 nucleotides match TRBD1. Germline V lookup: CDR1 ENHRY, CDR2 SYGVKD. The CDR3 contains 17 residues. Unmatched junction bases numbered 9, after V lost 3 bases and J lost 0 bases. CDR3 sequence (DNA): TGTGCCATCAGTGAACAGAGACAGGGGACTTCTAACTATGGCTACACCTTC. This gives the protein CAISEQRQGTSNYGYTF.

The rearrangement links TRBV12-3 or TRBV12-4 to TRBJ2-2; TRBD1 agrees at 8 bases. The CDR3 is made up of 19 amino acids. With V trimmed by 1 base and J by 2 bases, 12 bases remained unmatched. CDR3 amino acids: CASSLGGETGEKNTGELFF. CDR3 in DNA: TGTGCCAGCAGTTTAGGGGGCGAGACAGGGGAAAAAAACACCGGGGAGCTGTTTTTT.

This chain connects TRBV10-3 to TRBJ2-6, with 9 nucleotides matching TRBD1. The CDR3 has 18 amino acids. Germline trimming cut 9 bases from V and 0 bases from J; bases unmatched to any gene: 12. Germline values: CDR1 ENHRY, CDR2 SYGVKD. CDR3 sequence: CAILKYRGPDSGANVLTF. The CDR3 nucleotides read TGTGCCATACTTAAGTACAGGGGGCCGGACTCTGGGGCCAACGTCCTGACTTTC.

This clonotype occurred once. The J gene is TRBJ2-5, the V gene TRBV6-5; TRBD1 or TRBD2 may be the D gene (5 bases each). The germline V gene encodes CDR1 MNHEY and CDR2 SVGAGI. The CDR3 runs 17 residues. V was pared by 3 bases and J by 2 bases, with 19 bases between. CDR3: CASSYTRGRTGQETQYF. The CDR3 DNA is TGTGCCAGCAGTTATACTCGGGGCAGGACGGGTCAAGAGACCCAGTACTTC.